The 19 T cell receptor beta chains in this list originate from one sample, sequenced in a study of T-cell reconstitution after alpha-beta-depleted transplantation in children. The library targeted TCRbeta and was prepared with unique molecular identifiers. TCRdb fed the PCR reads into MiXCR, producing one record per CDR3 protein. The table includes some 830,000 distinct CDR3 sequences, under 20% detected once. Sequenced here: PBMCs, mostly from graft donor cells, sampled 360 days after TCRalphabeta/CD19-depleted stem cell transplant. The receptors were gathered from a male patient between 10 and 17 years old who had a stem cell transplant for acute lymphoblastic leukemia, so the T cells may come from the graft donor.

The genes are TRBV4-1 and TRBJ2-7; no reliable D call. This CDR3 spans 11 amino acids. Trimming cost V 1 base and J 8 bases, with 6 bases left between them. CDR1 is MGHRA, CDR2 YSYEKL, per germline. The CDR3 loop is CASSQGSQQYF. The CDR3 DNA follows: TGCGCCAGCAGCCAAGGGTCCCAGCAGTACTTC.

There are a few counts of this clonotype. The chain combines TRBV29-1 with TRBJ2-3; 11 nucleotides agree with TRBD2. Germline-derived CDR1 and CDR2 are SQVTM and ANQGSEA. This CDR3 spans 16 amino acids. Trimming cost V 7 bases and J 5 bases; bases outside gene matches: 14. CDR3 sequence: CSARGLAGGSGDTQYF. The CDR3 nucleotides are TGCAGCGCTCGGGGCCTAGCGGGAGGATCGGGAGATACGCAGTATTTT.

This clonotype was counted only a few times. The chain is built from TRBV20-1 and TRBJ2-5; tentatively, D is TRBD1 (6 bases). This CDR3 comprises 12 residues. V lost 1 base and J 4 bases, leaving 7 bases between the germline ends. Germline-derived CDR1 and CDR2 are DFQATT and SNEGSKA (reference sequence). The DNA for the CDR3 is TGCAGTGCTAGAGGGACAGTAGAGACCCAGTACTTC. This encodes CSARGTVETQYF.

This clonotype has only a few counts. The chain joins TRBV12-3 or TRBV12-4 to TRBJ2-7; D possibly corresponds to TRBD1 (6 bases). Trimming left V 6 bases short and J 3 bases short, with 12 bases between. CDR3 length: 13 residues. CDR3 DNA: TGTGCCAGCAGCTCTGACAGGTTCTACGAGCAGTACTTC. Translated: CASSSDRFYEQYF.

This clonotype was observed a handful of times. V gene TRBV14 combines with J gene TRBJ2-7; D is perhaps TRBD1 (8 bases). The CDR3 sequence is 15 residues long. V shed 6 bases and J shed 0 bases, with 15 bases lying between them. Germline V CDR1 and CDR2: SGHDN, FVKESK. This CDR3 is CASRFTGGASYEQYF. The CDR3 nucleotides read TGTGCCAGCAGGTTTACAGGGGGGGCCTCCTACGAGCAGTACTTC.

This clonotype was picked up a small number of times. The chain couples TRBV10-3 to TRBJ2-1; 10 bases line up with TRBD2. Germline trimming cut 0 bases from V and 8 bases from J; bases unmatched to any gene: 16. CDR3 length equals 19 residues. Looked up from germline, CDR1 is ENHRY and CDR2 is SYGVKD. The CDR3 DNA reads as TGTGCCATCAGTGAGTCGACTCGGGTTGAAGCGGGAGGGCGCGATGAGCAGTTCTTC. Encoded protein: CAISESTRVEAGGRDEQFF.

The chain is built from TRBV7-9 and TRBJ2-7, with D possibly matching TRBD2 (6 bases). This CDR3 is built from 16 residues. Germline loops: CDR1 SEHNR, CDR2 FQNEAQ (reference sequence). Trimming removed 0 bases from V and 2 bases from J, with 14 bases in between. CDR3 coding DNA: TGTGCCAGCAGCTTAGCGGGGCGGGGACCTACCTACGAGCAGTACTTC. Protein sequence: CASSLAGRGPTYEQYF. Combining the CDR3 with reference TRBV7-9 and TRBJ2-7 gives the whole variable domain DTGVSQNPRHKITKRGQNVTFRCDPISEHNRLYWYRQTLGQGPEFLTYFQNEAQLEKSRLLSDRFSAERPKGSFSTLEIQRTEQGDSAMYLCASSLAGRGPTYEQYFGPGTRLTVT.

This chain uses TRBV5-1 with TRBJ2-3; D gene ambiguous. Trimming removed 4 bases at V and 0 bases at J, with 12 bases between. Per the germline V gene, CDR1 is SGHRS and CDR2 is YFSETQ. The CDR3 contains 15 residues. CDR3 residues: CASSRASPSTDTQYF. In DNA form, the CDR3 reads TGCGCCAGCAGCAGGGCTTCCCCTAGCACAGATACGCAGTATTTT.

The chain employs TRBV9 and TRBJ1-1; D is undetermined. CDR1 and CDR2 (germline): SGDLS, YYNGEE. V was trimmed by 2 bases and J by 0 bases, leaving 5 bases between them. This CDR3 comprises 13 residues. CDR3: CASSVRVNTEAFF. The CDR3 region has the DNA TGTGCCAGCAGCGTTAGAGTGAACACTGAAGCTTTCTTT.

V usage is TRBV2 and J usage is TRBJ2-3, with D possibly matching TRBD2 (6 bases). Trimming left V 11 bases short and J 5 bases short, with 23 bases between. Germline CDR1 reads SNHLY; CDR2 reads FYNNEI. CDR3 length equals 15 residues. CDR3 nucleotides: TGTGCCGGGATACCACTAGCCTATCGAGAAGATACGCAGTATTTT. Protein sequence: CAGIPLAYREDTQYF.

This clonotype came up a few times. The CDR3 loop reads CASSQDPPDSPYSNQPQHF. The CDR3 coding sequence is TGCGCCAGCAGCCAAGATCCCCCGGACAGCCCATATAGCAATCAGCCCCAGCATTTT. The chain couples TRBV4-1 to TRBJ1-5; D is perhaps TRBD1 (6 bases). Trimming removed 0 bases at V and 0 bases at J, with 18 bases between. Germline V gene data show CDR1 as MGHRA and CDR2 as YSYEKL. The CDR3 is 19 amino acids.

V usage is TRBV7-8 and J usage is TRBJ2-2; weak D call: TRBD2 (5 bases). Germline loops: CDR1 SGHVS, CDR2 FQNEAQ. This CDR3 has 15 residues. The V and J ends lost 7 bases and 5 bases respectively, with 17 bases between them. CDR3 in amino acids: CASIGGRRRTGELFF. In nucleotides, the CDR3 is TGTGCCAGCATAGGTGGGAGAAGGCGAACCGGGGAGCTGTTTTTT.

The V gene is TRBV4-1, the J gene TRBJ2-7, with D possibly matching TRBD1 (6 bases). The CDR3 contains 16 residues. Germline assignment: CDR1 MGHRA and CDR2 YSYEKL. V shed 0 bases and J shed 6 bases, with 18 bases lying between them. For the CDR3, the DNA is TGCGCCAGCAGCCAAGACCTTGGGACACAAGTCTCCGAGCAGTACTTC. This sequence encodes CASSQDLGTQVSEQYF.

V is TRBV4-2 and J is TRBJ2-1; D not certain. Germline assignment: CDR1 LGHNA and CDR2 YNFKEQ. The CDR3 sequence is 15 residues long. Trimming stripped 4 bases from V and 1 base from J, with 11 bases between. CDR3 in DNA: TGTGCCAGCAGCCCAGTAGACTTTTCCTACAATGAGCAGTTCTTC. It codes for CASSPVDFSYNEQFF.

The sample holds a few counts of this clonotype. The chain has TRBV27 and TRBJ2-5, with TRBD2 identical over 10 bases. After removal of 7 bases from V and 5 bases from J, the junction contained 13 bases not matched to a gene. Germline loops: CDR1 MNHEY, CDR2 SMNVEV (reference sequence). The CDR3 runs 16 residues. CDR3 sequence: CASTPLAGVGVETQYF. The CDR3 DNA reads TGTGCCAGCACTCCGCTAGCGGGAGTCGGGGTTGAGACCCAGTACTTC.

The chain is built from TRBV6-5 and TRBJ2-6; TRBD2 matches 7 bases. V shed 4 bases and J 0 bases; nucleotides not matched to a gene: 12. From germline, CDR1 is MNHEY and CDR2 SVGAGI. This CDR3 contains 19 residues. The CDR3 DNA follows: TGTGCCAGCAGTTTCTTCCCGCAGGGAGGGCACTCTGGGGCCAACGTCCTGACTTTC. It yields the protein CASSFFPQGGHSGANVLTF.

This clonotype appeared a single time. The J gene is TRBJ2-2, the V gene TRBV7-3; 14 bases are a match to TRBD2. After removal of 1 base from V and 8 bases from J, the junction contained 6 bases not matched to a gene. The germline V gene encodes CDR1 SGHTA and CDR2 FQGTGA. The CDR3 covers 17 residues. CDR3 loop: CASSLIVGLAGGGELFF. The CDR3 nucleotides read TGTGCCAGCAGCTTAATAGTAGGACTAGCGGGAGGAGGGGAGCTGTTTTTT.

This chain joins TRBV20-1 and TRBJ2-5, with 9 positions matching TRBD1. The germline CDR1 and CDR2 sequences are DFQATT and SNEGSKA (reference sequence). This CDR3 spans 14 amino acids. With V trimmed by 3 bases and J by 1 base, 3 bases remained unmatched. The CDR3 coding sequence is TGCAGTGCTAGGACAGGGGGTTTCCAAGAGACCCAGTACTTC. Protein product: CSARTGGFQETQYF.

This clonotype has only a few counts. This chain connects TRBV29-1 to TRBJ1-1; D is ambiguous. V was cut by 6 bases and J by 6 bases, with 11 bases left in between. Germline CDR1 SQVTM, CDR2 ANQGSEA. The CDR3 has 11 residues. The CDR3 loop reads CSVDLVSEAFF. CDR3 nucleotides: TGCAGCGTCGACCTGGTATCTGAAGCTTTCTTT.